This TCR beta chain originates from a study of blood T cell repertoires in COVID-19. Across the whole study: Acute-phase and convalescent COVID-19 samples originated in the United States, Italy and Spain. Sample material is recorded as cDNA or gDNA derived from T cells, B-cell-depleted T cells, or PBMCs.

CDR3 length: 14 residues. The V gene lost 3 bases and the J gene lost 3 bases, with 12 bases spanning the gap. Germline lookup yields CDR1 LNHDA and CDR2 SQIVND (reference sequence). How the authors handled the data: It was from reference gene primer amplification that nucleated cell counts were estimated. Assay used: immunoSEQ multiplex PCR; TCRdb lists only in-frame clones, some missing. D and trimming were read from the DNA, whereas the V and J calls and clone size are those reported in that table. Of some 170,000 clones in the sample, approximately 79% were seen once. The receptor comes from a woman aged 65 to 85 with acute or convalescent COVID-19. The sequencing sample was made of peripheral blood. The J gene is TRBJ2-7, the V gene TRBV19; TRBD2 might be the D (6 bases). CDR3 DNA: TGTGCCAGTAGTATTTCGGGGGATCACTACGAGCAGTACTTC. This gives the protein CASSISGDHYEQYF.